These 7 T cell receptor beta chains share one sample of origin, sequenced in a study of blood T cells in healthy people across ages. Then a second PCR, running roughly 6 to 12 cycles, was carried out with a sample-barcoded 5' primer and a J-beta primer mix. TCRdb used MiXCR to reprocess the 5' RACE reads, holding one entry per CDR3 protein. The sample shows under 950,000 distinct CDR3 sequences, around a fifth of them seen only once. Sequenced sample: blood. The receptors shown here come from a man in his 70s in good health.

This clonotype was detected only a few times. The chain couples TRBV24-1 to TRBJ2-5; D uncertain. The J call is doubtful: the DNA matches TRBJ2-7 better. CDR1 is KGHDR, CDR2 SFDVKD, per germline. The CDR3 contains 15 residues. The CDR3 loop reads CATSDLWVRVCEQYV. CDR3 DNA sequence: TGTGCCACCAGTGATTTATGGGTTCGCGTCTGCGAGCAGTACGTC.

This clonotype was recorded a few times. J is TRBJ2-1 and V is TRBV12-3 or TRBV12-4, with TRBD2 identical over 7 bases. The CDR3 extends over 16 amino acids. V dropped 6 bases and J dropped 8; count of bases not matched to a gene: 16. CDR3 DNA: TGTGCCAGCAGGTGGGGGGATGGGCTAGCGGCTGATGAGCAGTTCTTC. Translating it yields CASRWGDGLAADEQFF.

This rearrangement joins TRBV5-1 to TRBJ1-4; no reliable D call. The germline gives CDR1 SGHRS, CDR2 YFSETQ. The V gene lost 0 bases and the J gene lost 8 bases, with 14 bases spanning the gap. The CDR3 loop spans 15 amino acids. In nucleotides, the CDR3 is TGCGCCAGCAGCTTGGAAGGGAGCCTTGGGGAAAAACTGTTTTTT. Translating it yields CASSLEGSLGEKLFF.

The CDR3 DNA sequence: TGTGCCACCAGTGACAATGAGCAGTTCTTC. Amino acid sequence: CATSDNEQFF. The rearrangement uses TRBV24-1 and TRBJ2-1; D ambiguous. Trimming removed 4 bases at V and 6 bases at J, with 0 bases between. In germline, CDR1 is KGHDR, CDR2 SFDVKD. The CDR3 extends over 10 amino acids.

Only a few counts were recorded for this clonotype. The chain couples TRBV7-2 to TRBJ1-2, with D maybe TRBD1 (5 bases). The CDR3 extends over 12 amino acids. V was cut by 5 bases and J by 13 bases, with 17 bases left in between. CDR1 and CDR2 (germline): SGHTA, FQGNSA. CDR3 loop: CASSLLYGGTTF. CDR3 in DNA: TGTGCCAGCAGCCTACTTTATGGGGGAACCACCTTC.

The chain joins TRBV24-1 to TRBJ2-2, with TRBD2 identical over 9 bases. Per the germline V gene, CDR1 is KGHDR and CDR2 is SFDVKD. The CDR3 covers 13 residues. The V segment lost 9 bases and the J segment 7 bases; nucleotides outside the gene matches: 5. The CDR3 coding sequence is TGTGCCACCGCCGGGACTAGCATCGGGGAGCTGTTTTTT. The encoded protein is CATAGTSIGELFF.

This clonotype was detected only once. The V call is TRBV7-9, the J call TRBJ1-6, with D perhaps TRBD1 (5 bases). The V end lost 5 bases, the J end lost 10 bases, and 15 bases lay between the germline ends. CDR1 is SEHNR, CDR2 FQNEAQ, per germline (reference sequence). The length of the CDR3 is 14 residues. The chain's CDR3 is CASSGDPAASPLHF. Here the CDR3 DNA reads TGTGCCAGCAGCGGGGACCCGGCAGCGTCACCCCTCCACTTT. Full variable domain (rest looked up from reference TRBV7-9 and TRBJ1-6): DTGVSQNPRHKITKRGQNVTFRCDPISEHNRLYWYRQTLGQGPEFLTYFQNEAQLEKSRLLSDRFSAERPKGSFSTLEIQRTEQGDSAMYLCASSGDPAASPLHFGNGTRLTVT.